This TCR beta chain originates from a study of CD8 T cells in Susac syndrome. Roughly 0.5 to 1 ug RNA was reverse transcribed with random hexamers. TCRdb redid the calling of the immunoSEQ multiplex PCR reads with MiXCR, one entry per CDR3 protein. The data contain some 160,000 distinct CDR3 sequences, roughly 94% of them singletons. In germline, CDR1 is SGHNT, CDR2 YYREEE (reference sequence). The CDR3 consists of 13 residues. The V end was cut by 0 bases, the J end by 4 bases, with 8 bases between. Purification of the CD8+ and CD4+ T cells relied on negative isolation, and TEMRA cells underwent FACS enrichment.

The sequence was obtained from a human donor in good health. The sequenced material came from CD4+ T cells from PBMCs. The chain recombines TRBV5-4 with TRBJ2-7, with no clear D. The CDR3 loop reads CASSLDWQYEQYF. The CDR3 coding sequence is TGTGCCAGCAGCTTGGATTGGCAGTACGAGCAGTACTTC.